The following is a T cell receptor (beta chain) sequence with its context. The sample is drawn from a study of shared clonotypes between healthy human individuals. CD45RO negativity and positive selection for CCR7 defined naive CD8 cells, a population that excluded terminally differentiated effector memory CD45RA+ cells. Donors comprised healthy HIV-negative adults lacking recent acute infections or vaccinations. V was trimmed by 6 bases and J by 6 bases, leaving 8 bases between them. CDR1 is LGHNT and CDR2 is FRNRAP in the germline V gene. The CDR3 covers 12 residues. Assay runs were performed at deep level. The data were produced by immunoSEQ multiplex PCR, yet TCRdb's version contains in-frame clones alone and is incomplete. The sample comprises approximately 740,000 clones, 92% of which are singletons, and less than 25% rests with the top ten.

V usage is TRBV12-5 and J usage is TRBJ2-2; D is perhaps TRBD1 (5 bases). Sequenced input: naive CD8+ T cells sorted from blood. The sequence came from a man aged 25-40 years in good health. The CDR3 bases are TGTGCTAGTGGCAGGGCCCCCGGGGAGCTGTTTTTT. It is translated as CASGRAPGELFF.